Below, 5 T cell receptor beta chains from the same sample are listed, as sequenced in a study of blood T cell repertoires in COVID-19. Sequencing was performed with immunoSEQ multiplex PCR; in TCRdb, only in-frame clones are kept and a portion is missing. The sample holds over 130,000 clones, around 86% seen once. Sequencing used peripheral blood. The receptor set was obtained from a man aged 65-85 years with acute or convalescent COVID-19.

DNA for the CDR3: TGTGCCATCAGGCCCGGACAGGATTACTCCTACGAGCAGTACTTC. It codes for CAIRPGQDYSYEQYF. The chain couples TRBV10-3 to TRBJ2-7, with TRBD1 matching 7 bases. The germline V gene has CDR1 ENHRY and CDR2 SYGVKD. Trimming at V came to 6 bases and at J to 0 bases, leaving 8 bases not matched to a gene. This CDR3 contains 15 residues.

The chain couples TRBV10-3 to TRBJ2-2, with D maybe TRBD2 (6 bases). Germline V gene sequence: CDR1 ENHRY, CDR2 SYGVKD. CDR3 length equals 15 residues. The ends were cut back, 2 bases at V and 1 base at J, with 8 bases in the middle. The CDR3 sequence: CAISEVGGNTGELFF. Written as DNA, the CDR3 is TGTGCCATCAGTGAGGTGGGAGGGAACACCGGGGAGCTGTTTTTT.

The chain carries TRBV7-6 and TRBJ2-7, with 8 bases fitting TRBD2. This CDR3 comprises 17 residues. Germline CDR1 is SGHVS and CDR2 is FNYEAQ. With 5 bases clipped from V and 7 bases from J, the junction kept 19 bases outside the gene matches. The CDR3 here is CASSKTSAAGVPEEQYF. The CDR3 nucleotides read TGTGCCAGCAGCAAGACTAGCGCGGCTGGGGTACCGGAGGAGCAGTACTTC.

The CDR3 sequence: CASSDRGGETQYF. The DNA for the CDR3 is TGTGCCAGCAGCGACAGGGGAGGAGAGACCCAGTACTTC. This rearrangement joins TRBV12-3 or TRBV12-4 to TRBJ2-5, with TRBD1 identical over 8 bases. This CDR3 is 13 amino acids long. The trim removed 6 bases at V and 4 bases at J, leaving 4 bases unmatched.

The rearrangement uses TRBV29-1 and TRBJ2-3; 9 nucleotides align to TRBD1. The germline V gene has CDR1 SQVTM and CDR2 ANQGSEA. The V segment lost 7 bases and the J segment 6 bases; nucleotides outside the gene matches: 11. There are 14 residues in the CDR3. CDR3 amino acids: CSADRGGGWDTQYF. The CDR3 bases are TGCAGCGCCGACAGGGGGGGAGGCTGGGATACGCAGTATTTT.